This T cell receptor (beta chain) was recorded in a study of cytomegalovirus exposure and HLA in healthy donors (dated by TCRdb to about 2017). Regarding the research as a whole: In an earlier analysis of roughly 500 of the donors, about 270 Gb of sequence data and just under 120 million unique TCR beta sequences from roughly 200 million T cells were reported. Across approximately 420 genotyped donors of the cohort, an average of about 220,000 unique TCR beta nucleotide sequences per donor were sequenced, and roughly a sixth of those sequences were non-productive. The study aimed to test whether signatures of past pathogen exposure could be identified by cataloging public T cell receptors. A handful of DR-DQ haplotypes were handled as single units for association and clustering because linkage in the cohort was strong. Both class I and class II loci were covered by HLA typing, at four-digit resolution. Using immunosequencing, the study profiled T cell repertoires from roughly 650 subjects and related those repertoires to cytomegalovirus serostatus. An earlier analysis of a few hundred of the donors applied high-throughput TCR beta sequencing to assess whether each TCR beta V gene segment acted as functional or pseudogenic. The genetic ancestry cluster associated with self-reported Caucasian donors included 80% to 90% of the roughly 400 genotyped donors. Every repertoire in the discovery cohort had been generated on one and the same sequencing platform. An early release that covered approximately 600 HLA-typed donors contained around 300 gigabases of sequencing data and tens of millions of unique TCR sequences. Along with the 666-subject first cohort, a separate validation cohort of over a hundred different subjects was used. A later analysis re-analyzed previously published TCR beta repertoires from 666 donors and added high-resolution HLA genotyping to study TCR occurrence patterns. In the later analysis, no new phenotypic data were used to find candidate immune exposures; instead, reliance was placed on TCR beta sequences and their occurrence across donors. Donor age, sex, ethnicity and CMV serostatus were collected together with the repertoire data. Typing coverage differed by locus: A, B, C, DRB1 and DQB1 were typed in about 620-630 donors, DQA1 in 522, DPA1 in around 610, and DPB1 in around 490. High-throughput TCR immunosequencing, statistical association of individual TCRs with disease status, and machine learning were combined to predict cytomegalovirus infection status. A later genetic analysis used genome-wide SNP genotypes for about 55% of the 666 donors, treating that subset as a discovery cohort. General findings and caveats noted by the study authors: Because some donors lacked HLA typing at each locus, the association tests relied only on the typed subset. Sequencing depth was assumed to be roughly uniform across donors in the presence/absence analyses, though that assumption may not hold. Compared with the 666-donor mean, donors in an Asian-associated ancestry cluster had fewer N-insertions in productive TCRs, according to a later genetic analysis. The classifier was reported to diagnose cytomegalovirus status with high specificity and sensitivity in both the original cohort and the validation cohort. Assigning TCR associations to individual alleles was difficult when HLA alleles, especially DR and DQ, strongly co-occurred. A later analysis found that HLA-associated TCR beta chains were more clonally expanded and had lower generation probabilities than equally common non-associated chains. Specific HLA alleles were associated with 15,000 to 20,000 TCR beta sequences at a false discovery rate of 0.05 in a later analysis. A further reported finding was that TCR beta sequences accurately predicted the HLA-A and HLA-B alleles for most subjects in the first cohort. Most CMV-associated TCR beta chains appeared to be HLA-restricted in a later analysis, and the HLA associations seemed to be driven largely by CMV exposure. The study listed 150 to 200 TCR beta chains as associated with cytomegalovirus. According to the authors, the approach could potentially be generalized to other disease states and immunological phenotypes. In this cohort, only TCR beta chains were sequenced, and detectable features were limited by the absence of alpha or paired-chain data. An association between a missense DCLRE1C variant and V-gene and J-gene trimming of TCR beta chains was found in a later genetic analysis and replicated in an independent cohort. A later analysis reported that several top co-occurrence clusters appeared linked to parvovirus B19, influenza, CMV and Epstein-Barr virus. A few of the identified cytomegalovirus-associated TCR beta chains were confirmed in vitro to be specific for cytomegalovirus antigens. A cluster of highly shared sequence variants was judged likely to represent a technical artifact of the sequencing pipeline. The 87-base-pair reads could not distinguish some IMGT-functional V segments, including TRBV6-2 and TRBV6-3, so those segments were excluded. The only immune exposure information available for the cohort was CMV serostatus. In a later analysis, TCR association rates were found to vary across HLA loci, with the most associated TCRs seen for DRB1 alleles and the fewest for HLA-C alleles. In an earlier analysis of over 550 of the donors, most TCR beta V segments were observed in productive rearrangements about 87% or about 30% of the time, broadly matching IMGT annotations. Most TCR sequences were seen in very few donors, while some public TCRs were found in many individuals. Linkage disequilibrium might explain the correlated functional status among segregating V segments, but an unknown experimental factor could not be ruled out. Some 16 rarely observed V segments, including chromosome 9 orphons, were excluded from the earlier analysis of about 600 of the donors because counts were too low.

CDR1 and CDR2, per the germline V gene (reference sequence), are WNHNN and SYGVQD. Trimmed from V: 3 bases; trimmed from J: 4 bases; junction bases lacking a gene match: 4. Including the terminal cysteine and phenylalanine, the CDR3 comprises 14 residues. Of all the DNA, just the CDR3 is kept, 42 bases in frame from base 1. The cohort consisted of hundreds of healthy bone marrow donors. All cohort members were sampled while nominally healthy, although unrecorded immune exposures were likely present. The donor tested CMV seropositive and was one of the 289 seropositive cohort members. A peripheral blood sample was provided by each donor, and peripheral blood mononuclear cells were used for TCR beta sequencing. Genomic DNA was extracted from the blood cell samples with the Qiagen DNeasy Blood Extraction Kit. The method was the immunoSEQ multiplex PCR assay. A mixture of 60 forward primers for TCR Vbeta segments and 13 reverse primers for TCR Jbeta segments was used in the multiplex PCR. The CDR3 region of rearranged TCR beta genes was amplified from genomic DNA with a multiplex PCR assay. On the Illumina HiSeq System, the amplified TCR beta libraries were sequenced as 87-base-pair reads. The published analysis was carried out like this. Across the 640 or so repertoires, a later analysis counted around 80 million unique TCR beta chains, roughly 11 million of which were shared by at least two donors. Raw reads were error-corrected and collapsed into unique sequences with a nearest-neighbor algorithm that merged closely related sequences to remove PCR and sequencing errors. Alignment of CDR3 sequences to IMGT reference sequences was used to assign V, D and J gene segments. For a sequence to be retained, a match of at least six nucleotides was required to both a V gene segment and a J gene segment. A rearrangement was called productive if the CDR3 had no stop codons and remained in frame with V and J, and every other rearrangement was called non-productive. Following IMGT convention, CDR3 was defined as the stretch from the second conserved V-encoded cysteine up to the conserved J-encoded phenylalanine. The earlier analysis of 587 of the donors excluded sequences that lacked an unambiguous match to a single V gene segment. In an earlier analysis of 500 to 750 of the donors, V segments were called functional above 56.7% productive rearrangements and were called segregating when the between-donor standard deviation exceeded 5%. A statistical classification framework was developed to diagnose cytomegalovirus status using the catalog of TCR beta chain sequences. In a later analysis, V and J genes were assigned by comparing TCR nucleotide sequences against IMGT/GENE-DB human TR gene sequences. In a later analysis, CDR3 sequences and most-parsimonious VDJ recombination scenarios were assigned using the TCRdist pipeline. In a later analysis, each TCR beta chain was defined by its CDR3 amino acid sequence together with its V-gene family, and reads without a unique V-gene family were excluded. To address suspected cross-contamination and a sequencing artifact, a later analysis removed several hundred highly shared, low-generation-probability nucleotide sequences. A later analysis calculated a clonal expansion index for each public chain from normalized within-repertoire ranks of inferred template counts. In a later analysis, generation probabilities were computed using a VDJ recombination model fitted to out-of-frame rearrangements, and the results were checked against IGoR. A later analysis scored TCR-TCR, TCR-HLA and TCR-CMV co-occurrence with hypergeometric tests, applying a repertoire-size bias correction to TCR pairs. In a later analysis, false discovery rates were estimated by permuting HLA or CMV assignments 20 times. In a later analysis, co-occurring TCRs were grouped with DBSCAN, and TCRdist sequence similarity was added when clustering was performed within HLA-allele-positive subsets. Co-occurrence clustering excluded repertoires with fewer than 30,000 or more than 120,000 public chains, plus five with anomalous nucleotide sharing. TCRdb provides this immuneACCESS table in a form limited to in-frame rearrangements. Some clones are lacking; in checked studies, under half of them reflect an unresolved V gene, and why the rest are absent is not known. V, J and clone size reflect that table, while D and trimming were determined from the DNA. This sample has over 150,000 clones in its table, and approximately 82% of those were observed once. The ten largest clones add up to around 1.2% of the sample.

As for this clone: The antigen it binds to is not known. No much larger clone is present one base from it, and per-base qualities are unavailable.

The sample consisted of PBMCs. This receptor chain uses TRBV10-1 and TRBJ2-5, and 8 junctional nucleotides match TRBD1. The TCR was taken from a girl aged 2 to 10 in good health and CMV-seropositive. The CDR3 protein: CASSDGQGRETQYF. In nucleotides, the sequence is TGCGCCAGCAGTGACGGACAGGGTAGAGAGACCCAGTACTTC.